Following are 11 T cell receptor beta chains from one sample sequenced in a study of cytomegalovirus exposure and HLA in healthy donors. Both 60 Vbeta primers and 13 Jbeta primers went into the PCR. The method was immunoSEQ multiplex PCR; TCRdb's version includes in-frame clones alone and lacks a portion of them. The sample consists of some 88,000 clones, approximately 71% of them appearing once. Source material: PBMCs. Receptors were obtained from a woman younger than 35 in good health and CMV-seropositive.

The rearrangement links TRBV18 to TRBJ2-1; no clear D gene. CDR3 length: 15 residues. Germline CDR1 reads KGHSH; CDR2 reads LQKENI. Trimming removed 2 bases at V and 0 bases at J, with 8 bases between. CDR3 DNA sequence: TGTGCCAGCTCACCAAACTACTCCTCCTACAATGAGCAGTTCTTC. Translating it yields CASSPNYSSYNEQFF.

The V and J genes are TRBV5-1 and TRBJ2-1; D is ambiguous. Per the germline V gene, CDR1 is SGHRS and CDR2 is YFSETQ. Trimming stripped 0 bases from V and 3 bases from J, with 10 bases between. This CDR3 region has 15 residues. CDR3 DNA: TGCGCCAGCAGCTTGGGAAGAGAATTCTACAATGAGCAGTTCTTC. This translates into CASSLGREFYNEQFF.

J is TRBJ2-3 and V is TRBV28; D not certain. The germline gives CDR1 MDHEN, CDR2 SYDVKM. The V end lost 2 bases, the J end lost 0 bases, and 6 bases lay between the germline ends. The CDR3 sequence is 14 residues long. CDR3 bases: TGTGCCAGCAGTTTACCCGGGAGCACAGATACGCAGTATTTT. It specifies CASSLPGSTDTQYF.

Here the CDR3 DNA reads TGTGCCAGCAGCCGGACTAGCGGGAGCGACACCGGGGAGCTGTTTTTT. Translated: CASSRTSGSDTGELFF. The chain carries TRBV6-4 and TRBJ2-2, with TRBD2 matching over 13 bases. Germline values: CDR1 MRHNA, CDR2 SNTAGT. J lost 3 bases, V lost 6 bases, and 4 bases had no gene match. This CDR3 has 16 amino acids.

V and J are TRBV7-3 and TRBJ2-3; D gene uncertain. The CDR3 is 14 residues long. Between the trimmed V and J ends, which lost 1 base and 2 bases, there was a span of 7 bases. Germline lookup yields CDR1 SGHTA and CDR2 FQGTGA. This chain's CDR3 is CASSLSGYTDTQYF. CDR3 nucleotide sequence: TGTGCCAGCAGCTTAAGCGGTTACACAGATACGCAGTATTTT.

Notes on this clone: Germline and junction disagree at one end, which may indicate a read error. This sequence joins TRBV7-9 and TRBJ1-1; possibly TRBD1 for D (6 bases). CDR1 and CDR2 from the germline V gene are SEHNR and FQNEAQ (reference sequence). This CDR3 region has 15 residues. The CDR3 coding sequence is TGTTCCAGCAGCTGGTACAGGGAGTCGAACACTGAAGCTTTCTTT. It codes for CSSSWYRESNTEAFF.

V usage is TRBV4-3 and J usage is TRBJ2-5, with 8 bases matching TRBD2. This CDR3 contains 14 residues. CDR1 and CDR2 from the germline V gene are LGHNA and YSLEER. The V gene end was trimmed by 4 bases and the J gene end by 4 bases; junction bases not matched to a gene: 5. The CDR3 bases are TGCGCCAGCAGCCCCGGGGGGGCCGGAGAGACCCAGTACTTC. Protein product: CASSPGGAGETQYF.

The V and J genes are TRBV25-1 and TRBJ2-3, with D possibly matching TRBD1 (5 bases). Trimming pared 5 bases from V and 6 bases from J, leaving 18 bases between. The CDR3 loop spans 15 amino acids. Germline loops: CDR1 MGHDK, CDR2 SYGVNS. CDR3 nucleotides: TGTGCCAGCAGTCTCTCCCCCCAGGGTACGGATACGCAGTATTTT. The encoded protein is CASSLSPQGTDTQYF.

This chain uses TRBV4-1 with TRBJ1-6, with D uncertain. Germline loops: CDR1 MGHRA, CDR2 YSYEKL. The CDR3 length is 15 residues. Trimming stripped 0 bases from V and 16 bases from J, with 19 bases between. The CDR3 is CASSQEIPRLSSLHF. DNA for the CDR3: TGCGCCAGCAGCCAAGAGATCCCAAGACTGTCATCTCTCCACTTT.

The V call is TRBV5-1, the J call TRBJ1-1; D is possibly TRBD1 (6 bases). This CDR3 has 14 residues. Germline loops: CDR1 SGHRS, CDR2 YFSETQ. Trimming left V 7 bases short and J 3 bases short, with 16 bases between. The CDR3 reads CASSGGGADTEAFF. In DNA, the CDR3 is TGCGCCAGCTCCGGGGGGGGCGCGGACACTGAAGCTTTCTTT.

The chain uses TRBV5-6 and TRBJ1-2, with D possibly TRBD1 on 5 matching bases. V lost 3 bases and J 5 bases, leaving 11 bases between the germline ends. This CDR3 spans 13 amino acids. Germline V gene sequence: CDR1 SGHDT, CDR2 YYEEEE. CDR3 nucleotides: TGTGCCAGCAGCTCCAGGGCTCGATATGGCTACACCTTC. This gives the protein CASSSRARYGYTF.